This T cell receptor beta chain originates from a study of shared clonotypes between healthy human individuals. On the study more broadly: Per-donor plates numbered three CD4 naive, three CD4 memory, two CD8 naive and one CD8 memory.

As processed by the authors: ImmunoSEQ output held junction-only sequences without quality scores, so filtering differed. Assay used: immunoSEQ multiplex PCR; TCRdb lists only in-frame clones, some missing. For V, J and clone size, that table is used; D and trimming come from the DNA. The sample has roughly 770,000 clones, 96% seen once. Concerning this clone: What it binds is not known. No conserved phenylalanine or tryptophan is present at the end of the CDR3, so a read error is the likely explanation. It is unclear where the CDR3 begins or ends on the DNA, so no DNA is shown, and the CDR3 is as TCRdb lists it.

Terminally differentiated effector memory CD45RA+ cells were excluded by CCR7 positive selection of CD45RO-negative cells. Study outcomes and limitations: In the sorted subsets, rarefaction showed sequencing was incomplete despite large depth.

Germline assignment: CDR1 SGHRS and CDR2 YFSETQ. Including both end residues, the CDR3 is 11 amino acids long. Specimen: naive CD8+ T cells sorted from blood. J is TRBJ2-7 and V is TRBV5-1. This clonotype was sampled from a man between 25 and 39 years old in good health. The CDR3 protein is CASSPPGTKKS.